The sample holds one count of the clone carrying this T cell receptor beta chain. Its target is unknown. Generated by immunoSEQ multiplex PCR, the TCRdb table keeps only in-frame clones and is missing some. The sample consists of 150,000 to 200,000 clones, approximately 95% of them appearing once. The data were taken from a study of T cell responses to AZD1222 COVID-19 vaccine. Overall study results and limits: Spike was spanned by vaccine-associated CD4 TCRs, with dominance at 160-218 and 743-854. At baseline, just a handful of AZD1222 recipients tested seropositive. Two AZD1222 doses significantly raised spike-specific TCR breadth and depth over controls. Repertoires were obtained only post-peak T cell response.

This CDR3 spans 14 amino acids. V was shortened by 1 base and J by 9 bases, with 13 bases between the two germline ends. Germline CDR1 reads GTSNPN; CDR2 reads SVGIG (reference sequence). The chain uses TRBV30 and TRBJ1-6; the D gene is possibly TRBD1 (5 bases). This specimen consisted of peripheral blood, obtained on day 0 of AZD1222 vaccination. This receptor was identified in an adult in good health. The CDR3 here is CAWSATRVVSPLHF. As DNA, the CDR3 is TGTGCCTGGAGTGCAACCAGGGTGGTTTCACCCCTCCACTTT.